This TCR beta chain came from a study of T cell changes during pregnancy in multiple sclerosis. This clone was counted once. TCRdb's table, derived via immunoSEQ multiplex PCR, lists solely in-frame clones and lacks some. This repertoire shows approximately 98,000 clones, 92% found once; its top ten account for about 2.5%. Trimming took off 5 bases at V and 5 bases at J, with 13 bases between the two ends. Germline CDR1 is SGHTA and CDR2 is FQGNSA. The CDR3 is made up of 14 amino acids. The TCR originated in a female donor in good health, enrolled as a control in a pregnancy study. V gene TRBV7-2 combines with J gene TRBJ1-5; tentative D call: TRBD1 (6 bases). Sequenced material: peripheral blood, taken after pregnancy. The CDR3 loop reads CASSRKGVYQPQHF. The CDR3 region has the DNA TGTGCCAGCAGCCGGAAGGGGGTCTATCAGCCCCAGCATTTT.